Shown below are 20 T cell receptor beta chains from a single sample sequenced in a study of beta chain features in type 1 diabetes. As every portion of the isolated RNA was reverse transcribed, the sequencing read expressed TCRB transcripts. Sequencing was performed with immunoSEQ multiplex PCR; in TCRdb, only in-frame clones are kept and a portion is missing. In the table there are about 360,000 clones, 10% to 15% of which are singletons. Sequencing used naive CD4+ T cells from blood. The receptors here all came from a man aged 18 to 29 in good health.

This chain uses TRBV5-1 with TRBJ2-5; D is perhaps TRBD2 (5 bases). Germline values: CDR1 SGHRS, CDR2 YFSETQ. The CDR3 covers 15 residues. V lost 0 bases to trimming and J lost 3 bases, with 12 bases between them. CDR3 in DNA: TGCGCCAGCAGCTTGGGAGGATCGCGGGAAGAGACCCAGTACTTC. As protein: CASSLGGSREETQYF.

This clone was counted only a few times. The gene calls are TRBV30 and TRBJ2-5, with D hard to call. Trimming left V 3 bases short and J 4 bases short, with 9 bases between. The length of the CDR3 is 12 residues. CDR1 and CDR2 from the germline V gene are GTSNPN and SVGIG (reference sequence). CDR3 sequence (DNA): TGTGCCTGGAGCGGTAATCGAGAGACCCAGTACTTC. Protein sequence: CAWSGNRETQYF. The whole variable domain, filled in from reference TRBV30 and TRBJ2-5, reads SQTIHQWPATLVQPVGSPLSLECTVEGTSNPNLYWYRQAAGRGLQLLFYSVGIGQISSEVPQNLSASRPQDRQFILSSKKLLLSDSGFYLCAWSGNRETQYFGPGTRLLVL.

The chain is built from TRBV6-1 and TRBJ2-1; D ambiguous. The germline V and J ends were trimmed by 8 bases and 0 bases, with 11 bases remaining between them. CDR1 is MNHNS, CDR2 SASEGT, per germline. This CDR3 is built from 14 residues. CDR3 DNA: TGTGCCAGCCTCAAAGTGAGCTCCTACAATGAGCAGTTCTTC. Translation gives CASLKVSSYNEQFF.

The chain carries TRBV28 and TRBJ2-4, with TRBD2 matching 8 bases. Losses at the gene ends were 6 bases for V and 9 bases for J; bases not matched to a gene: 10. CDR3 size: 14 residues. Per germline, CDR1 MDHEN and CDR2 SYDVKM. CDR3: CASRLIAGTGIQYF. The DNA of the CDR3 is TGTGCCAGCAGGCTCATAGCGGGAACGGGCATTCAGTACTTC.

J is TRBJ1-5 and V is TRBV7-2; 8 bases line up with TRBD1. CDR1 SGHTA and CDR2 FQGNSA come from the germline V gene. V lost 6 bases to trimming and J lost 7 bases; unmatched junction nucleotides: 8. This CDR3 has 14 residues. Here the CDR3 DNA reads TGTGCCAGCAGTTCAGCAGGGGGCTGGCAGCCCCAGCATTTT. Translation gives CASSSAGGWQPQHF.

This clone appeared a single time. CDR3 bases: TGTGCCAGCAGCGAGGCCGGGACAGTCTATAATTCACCCCTCCACTTT. Protein sequence: CASSEAGTVYNSPLHF. The chain combines TRBV9 with TRBJ1-6; 7 nucleotides match TRBD1. The CDR3 totals 16 residues. Losses at the gene ends were 3 bases for V and 3 bases for J; bases not matched to a gene: 6. CDR1 and CDR2 from the germline V gene are SGDLS and YYNGEE.

The sample holds a few counts of this clone. The genes are TRBV7-2 and TRBJ2-7, with D unclear. This CDR3 comprises 12 residues. V shed 5 bases and J shed 6 bases, with 11 bases lying between them. Germline V CDR1 and CDR2: SGHTA, FQGNSA. Written as DNA, the CDR3 is TGTGCCAGCAGCGGGCCGTACGGCGAGCAGTACTTC. Its translation is CASSGPYGEQYF.

A few counts support this clone. The chain carries TRBV18 and TRBJ1-6; D gene ambiguous. CDR3 length: 13 residues. Trimming took 3 bases from V and 11 from J, leaving 11 bases between them. CDR1 is KGHSH and CDR2 is LQKENI in the germline V gene. The chain's CDR3 is CASSPTQSAPLHF. The CDR3 region has the DNA TGTGCCAGCTCACCGACCCAGAGCGCACCCCTCCACTTT.

The chain recombines TRBV28 with TRBJ1-4, with 9 bases aligning to TRBD1. The V gene end was trimmed by 5 bases and the J gene end by 7 bases; junction bases not matched to a gene: 5. The CDR3 has 14 residues. Germline V gene sequence: CDR1 MDHEN, CDR2 SYDVKM. The CDR3 region is CASSPGQGLEKLFF. CDR3 coding DNA: TGTGCCAGCAGTCCGGGACAGGGTCTTGAAAAACTGTTTTTT.

This clone was recorded a few times. The J gene is TRBJ2-7, the V gene TRBV7-3, with 9 positions matching TRBD1. The CDR3 spans 14 residues. The V gene's germline CDR1 is SGHTA and CDR2 FQGTGA. J lost 4 bases, V lost 1 base, and 2 bases had no gene match. The CDR3 spells CASSLMGQGYEQYF. CDR3 in DNA: TGTGCCAGCAGCTTAATGGGACAGGGTTACGAGCAGTACTTC.

This clone was seen a few times. V usage is TRBV29-1 and J usage is TRBJ2-4, with 9 nucleotides matching TRBD1. Trimming removed 6 bases from V and 7 bases from J; junction bases left unmatched: 7. The CDR3 length is 13 residues. Germline V gives CDR1 SQVTM, CDR2 ANQGSEA. Here the CDR3 reads CSVQGALDNIQYF. The CDR3 DNA follows: TGCAGCGTACAGGGGGCATTAGACAACATTCAGTACTTC. The whole variable domain, remainder taken from reference TRBV29-1 and TRBJ2-4, is SAVISQKPSRDICQRGTSLTIQCQVDSQVTMMFWYRQQPGQSLTLIATANQGSEATYESGFVIDKFPISRPNLTFSTLTVSNMSPEDSSIYLCSVQGALDNIQYFGAGTRLSVL.

In this sample, this clone turned up a few times. The chain joins TRBV5-1 to TRBJ1-2, with D perhaps TRBD1 (6 bases). The CDR3 runs 13 residues. Looked up from germline, CDR1 is SGHRS and CDR2 is YFSETQ. V lost 1 base and J lost 8, with 12 bases in between. The CDR3, as DNA: TGCGCCAGCAGCTTGAACAGGGAAGGAGGCTACACCTTC. Translated: CASSLNREGGYTF.

The CDR3 sequence: CASKRSLWDEQYF. The CDR3 DNA sequence: TGTGCCAGTAAAAGGAGTCTCTGGGACGAGCAGTACTTC. The V gene is TRBV19, the J gene TRBJ2-7, with no clear D. CDR3 length equals 13 residues. Germline loops: CDR1 LNHDA, CDR2 SQIVND (reference sequence). Trimming shortened V by 7 bases and J by 5 bases, and 15 bases separated the two germline ends. The entire variable domain, with the rest obtained from reference TRBV19 and TRBJ2-7, is as follows: DGGITQSPKYLFRKEGQNVTLSCEQNLNHDAMYWYRQDPGQGLRLIYYSQIVNDFQKGDIAEGYSVSREKKESFPLTVTSAQKNPTAFYLCASKRSLWDEQYFGPGTRLTVT.

This clone was seen a few times. The V and J genes are TRBV7-2 and TRBJ2-4; possibly TRBD1 for D (6 bases). In germline, CDR1 is SGHTA, CDR2 FQGNSA. V was cut by 5 bases and J by 2 bases, with 25 bases left in between. The CDR3 length is 19 residues. In nucleotides, the CDR3 is TGTGCCAGCAGCCCGTTTTTGACAGGAACTTTTTTATCCAAAAACATTCAGTACTTC. Translation gives CASSPFLTGTFLSKNIQYF.

The chain joins TRBV4-1 to TRBJ2-5; D gene ambiguous. CDR3 size: 15 residues. Germline V lookup: CDR1 MGHRA, CDR2 YSYEKL. Trimming pared 1 base from V and 0 bases from J, leaving 9 bases between. The CDR3 nucleotides read TGCGCCAGCAGCCAAGTCTTTTTGTACCAAGAGACCCAGTACTTC. As protein: CASSQVFLYQETQYF.

The table lists this clone with a few counts. The J gene is TRBJ2-1, the V gene TRBV30; 7 bases line up with TRBD2. CDR1 and CDR2 from the germline V gene are GTSNPN and SVGIG (reference sequence). The CDR3 totals 16 residues. The V segment lost 1 base and the J segment 4 bases; nucleotides outside the gene matches: 10. Here the CDR3 DNA reads TGTGCCTGGAGTGACAAGCGGGGATTCCTTTACAATGAGCAGTTCTTC. Its translation is CAWSDKRGFLYNEQFF.

This clone was seen only a few times. V and J are TRBV7-9 and TRBJ1-3; a possible D gene is TRBD1 (5 bases). The CDR3 runs 16 residues. Germline V CDR1 and CDR2: SEHNR, FQNEAQ (reference sequence). Trimming pared 6 bases from V and 4 bases from J, leaving 19 bases between. CDR3 nucleotide sequence: TGTGCCAGCAGTCCCATCCAGGGCCAGAGGGGAAACACCATATATTTT. Translated, it gives CASSPIQGQRGNTIYF.

This clone has a handful of counts. The chain has TRBV28 and TRBJ2-7; D possibly corresponds to TRBD1 (5 bases). Trimming took 7 bases from V and 4 from J, leaving 14 bases between them. There are 13 residues in the CDR3. The V gene's germline CDR1 is MDHEN and CDR2 SYDVKM. The CDR3 nucleotides read TGTGCCAGCAAAAGGGCAGGGCTGTACGAGCAGTACTTC. Protein: CASKRAGLYEQYF. Complete variable domain (other parts from reference TRBV28 and TRBJ2-7): DVKVTQSSRYLVKRTGEKVFLECVQDMDHENMFWYRQDPGLGLRLIYFSYDVKMKEKGDIPEGYSVSREKKERFSLILESASTNQTSMYLCASKRAGLYEQYFGPGTRLTVT.

This clone showed up many times. V usage is TRBV9 and J usage is TRBJ2-3; D ambiguous. V was trimmed by 0 bases and J by 7 bases, leaving 6 bases between them. The germline V gene has CDR1 SGDLS and CDR2 YYNGEE. This CDR3 comprises 12 residues. Here the CDR3 reads CASSVDEYTQYF. The CDR3 DNA is TGTGCCAGCAGCGTAGATGAGTATACGCAGTATTTT.

This clone was counted a few times. The V and J genes are TRBV5-1 and TRBJ2-6; D might be TRBD1 (6 bases). Germline V gene sequence: CDR1 SGHRS, CDR2 YFSETQ. The CDR3 has 18 amino acids. V lost 2 bases and J lost 1, with 16 bases in between. CDR3 sequence reads: CASSFAGGAVSGANVLTF. The CDR3 DNA follows: TGCGCCAGCAGCTTCGCTGGGGGCGCAGTATCTGGGGCCAACGTCCTGACTTTC.